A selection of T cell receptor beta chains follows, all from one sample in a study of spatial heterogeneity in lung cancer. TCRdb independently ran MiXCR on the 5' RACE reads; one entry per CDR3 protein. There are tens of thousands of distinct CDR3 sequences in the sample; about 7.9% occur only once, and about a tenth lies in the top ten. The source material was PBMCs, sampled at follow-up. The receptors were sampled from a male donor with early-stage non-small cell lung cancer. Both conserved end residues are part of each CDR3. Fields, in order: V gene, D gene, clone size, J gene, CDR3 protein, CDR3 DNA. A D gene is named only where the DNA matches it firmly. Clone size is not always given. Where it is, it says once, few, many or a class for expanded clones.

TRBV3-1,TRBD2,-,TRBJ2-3,CASSQDASGGVTDTQYF,TGTGCCAGCAGCCAAGACGCTAGCGGGGGGGTGACAGATACGCAGTATTTT
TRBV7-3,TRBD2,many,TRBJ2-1,CASSPTGGGGYNEQFF,TGTGCCAGCAGCCCCACGGGGGGCGGGGGGTACAATGAGCAGTTCTTC
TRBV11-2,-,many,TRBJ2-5,CASSSNSLGKTQYF,TGTGCCAGCAGCTCGAATAGCCTTGGGAAGACCCAGTACTTC
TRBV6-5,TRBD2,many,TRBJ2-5,CASSYLAGTQETQYF,TGTGCCAGCAGTTACCTAGCGGGGACCCAAGAGACCCAGTACTTC
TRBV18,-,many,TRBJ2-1,CASSPGVRTNEQFF,TGTGCCAGCTCACCGGGAGTGAGAACCAATGAGCAGTTCTTC
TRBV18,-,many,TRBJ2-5,CASSSGLLETQYF,TGTGCCAGCTCGAGCGGCCTTCTTGAGACCCAGTACTTC
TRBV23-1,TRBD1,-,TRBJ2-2,CASSQRGGLPPGELFF,TGCGCCAGCAGTCAAAGAGGGGGCCTACCGCCCGGGGAGCTGTTTTTT
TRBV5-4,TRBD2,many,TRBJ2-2,CASSNSGGAGWDTGELFF,TGTGCCAGCAGCAATAGCGGGGGGGCCGGTTGGGACACCGGGGAGCTGTTTTTT
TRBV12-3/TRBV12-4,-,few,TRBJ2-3,CASRNPSTDTQYF,TGTGCCAGCAGAAATCCTAGCACAGATACGCAGTATTTT
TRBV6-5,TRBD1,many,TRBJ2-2,CASSYSRGTGRWRTGELFF,TGTGCCAGCAGTTACTCGAGAGGGACAGGGCGGTGGCGCACCGGGGAGCTGTTTTTT
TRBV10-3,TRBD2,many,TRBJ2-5,CAISEGRSGGANQETQYF,TGTGCCATCAGTGAAGGGCGAAGCGGGGGGGCGAACCAAGAGACCCAGTACTTC
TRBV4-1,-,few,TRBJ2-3,CASSQDYGTHTSTDTQYF,TGCGCCAGCAGCCAAGATTATGGGACTCATACCAGCACAGATACGCAGTATTTT
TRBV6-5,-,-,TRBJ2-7,CASSYSKGSPATDYEQYF,TGTGCCAGCAGTTACTCGAAGGGTAGCCCGGCTACGGACTACGAGCAGTACTTC
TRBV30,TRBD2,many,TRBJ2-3,CAWSVRIRRAGGPEDTQYF,TGTGCCTGGAGTGTACGGATCCGCAGAGCGGGGGGGCCTGAAGATACGCAGTATTTT
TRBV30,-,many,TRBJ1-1,CAWSPTLFGTEAFF,TGTGCCTGGAGCCCGACACTTTTCGGCACTGAAGCTTTCTTT
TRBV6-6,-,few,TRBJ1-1,CASSYTGPAEAFF,TGTGCCAGCAGTTATACAGGGCCGGCTGAAGCTTTCTTT
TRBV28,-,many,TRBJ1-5,CASSPPNQPQHF,TGTGCCAGCAGCCCCCCCAATCAGCCCCAGCATTTT
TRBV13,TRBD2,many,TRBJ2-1,CASTQTSGGASSYNEQFF,TGTGCCAGCACCCAGACTAGCGGGGGGGCGAGCTCCTACAATGAGCAGTTCTTC
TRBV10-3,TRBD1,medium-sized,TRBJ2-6,CAIRPRTGEDGANVLTF,TGTGCCATCAGGCCCCGGACAGGGGAGGATGGGGCCAACGTCCTGACTTTC
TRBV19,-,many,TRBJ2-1,CASSAVDTHNEQFF,TGTGCCAGTAGTGCCGTTGACACCCACAATGAGCAGTTCTTC
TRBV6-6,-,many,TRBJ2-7,CASSSRDTPYEQYF,TGTGCCAGCAGTTCACGGGACACCCCTTACGAGCAGTACTTC
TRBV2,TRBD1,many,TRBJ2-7,CASSKGAWYEQYF,TGTGCCAGCAGTAAGGGGGCGTGGTACGAGCAGTACTTC
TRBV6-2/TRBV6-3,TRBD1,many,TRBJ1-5,CASSYMPGQGSVQPQHF,TGTGCCAGCAGTTACATGCCGGGACAGGGGAGCGTTCAGCCCCAGCATTTT
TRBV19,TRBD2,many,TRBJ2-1,CASSILAGQPNEQFF,TGTGCCAGTAGTATACTAGCGGGCCAGCCCAATGAGCAGTTCTTC
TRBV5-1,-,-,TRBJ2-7,CASSSQQGLTYEQYF,TGCGCCAGCAGCTCCCAACAGGGATTGACCTACGAGCAGTACTTC
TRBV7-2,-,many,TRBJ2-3,CASSLQGRRGTDTQYF,TGTGCCAGCAGCCTGCAGGGGAGACGGGGTACAGATACGCAGTATTTT
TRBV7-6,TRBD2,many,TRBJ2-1,CASSELAGAYNEQFF,TGTGCCAGCAGCGAACTAGCGGGGGCATACAATGAGCAGTTCTTC
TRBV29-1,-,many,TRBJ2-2,CSVQGLGGELFF,TGCAGCGTCCAGGGTCTCGGCGGGGAGCTGTTTTTT
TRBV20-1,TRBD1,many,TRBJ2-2,CSVRRGPDTGELFF,TGCAGTGTTCGCAGGGGGCCCGACACCGGGGAGCTGTTTTTT
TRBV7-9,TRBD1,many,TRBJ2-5,CASSLMRGQVSF,TGTGCCAGCAGCCTCATGCGGGGACAGGTCTCCTTC
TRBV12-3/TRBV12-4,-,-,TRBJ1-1,CASSLMTAEAFF,TGTGCCAGCAGTTTAATGACAGCTGAAGCTTTCTTT
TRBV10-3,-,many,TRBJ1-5,CASSYGASNQPQHF,TGTGCCAGTTCGTACGGGGCGAGCAATCAGCCCCAGCATTTT
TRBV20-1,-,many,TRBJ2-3,CSASFTATDTQYF,TGCAGTGCTAGTTTTACTGCCACAGATACGCAGTATTTT
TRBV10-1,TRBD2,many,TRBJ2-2,CASSESGDGTGELFF,TGCGCCAGCAGTGAGAGCGGGGATGGCACCGGGGAGCTGTTTTTT
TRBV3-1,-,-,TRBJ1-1,CASSRGEYTEAFF,TGTGCCAGCAGCCGGGGGGAGTACACTGAAGCTTTCTTT
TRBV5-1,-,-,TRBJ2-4,CASRTGNIQYF,TGCGCCAGCAGAACAGGGAACATTCAGTACTTC
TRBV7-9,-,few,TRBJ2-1,CASRPGEGSYNEQFF,TGTGCCAGCAGGCCCGGCGAGGGGTCCTACAATGAGCAGTTCTTC
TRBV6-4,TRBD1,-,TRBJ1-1,CASQQGRDTEAFF,TGTGCCAGCCAACAGGGGAGGGACACTGAAGCTTTCTTT
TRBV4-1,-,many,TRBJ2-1,CASSPTRTEGNEQFF,TGCGCCAGCAGTCCCACAAGGACCGAGGGTAATGAGCAGTTCTTC
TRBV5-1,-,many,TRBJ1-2,CASSLDAANYGYTF,TGCGCCAGCAGCTTGGATGCGGCCAACTATGGCTACACCTTC
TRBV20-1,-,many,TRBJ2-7,CSARDEGGARPYEQYF,TGCAGTGCTAGAGATGAGGGCGGGGCCCGACCCTACGAGCAGTACTTC
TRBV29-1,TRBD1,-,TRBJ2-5,CSAGTGGIETQYF,TGCAGCGCCGGGACAGGGGGCATAGAGACCCAGTACTTC
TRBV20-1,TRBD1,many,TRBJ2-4,CSARTGINIQYF,TGCAGTGCGAGGACAGGGATTAACATTCAGTACTTC
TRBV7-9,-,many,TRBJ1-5,CASSGDLMGQPQHF,TGTGCCAGCAGCGGGGATCTGATGGGTCAGCCCCAGCATTTT
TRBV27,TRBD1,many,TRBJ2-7,CASSGTGVSEQYF,TGTGCCAGCAGTGGGACAGGGGTTTCCGAGCAGTACTTC